A single sample is the source of the 10 T cell receptor beta chains below, sequenced in a study of T cell responses to AZD1222 COVID-19 vaccine. Measured with immunoSEQ multiplex PCR; TCRdb has only the in-frame clones, and not every one. Among 90,000 to 120,000 clones listed, around 94% were seen once. Sequencing used peripheral blood, obtained on day 0 of AZD1222 vaccination. These receptors came from an adult in good health.

J is TRBJ2-6 and V is TRBV5-6; a weak D match, TRBD1 (6 bases). Germline V gene sequence: CDR1 SGHDT, CDR2 YYEEEE. Trimming stripped 0 bases from V and 0 bases from J, with 13 bases between. The CDR3 is 18 residues long. CDR3 nucleotide sequence: TGTGCCAGCAGCTTGGCCAGGGGCATTATCTCTGGGGCCAACGTCCTGACTTTC. Residues: CASSLARGIISGANVLTF.

The chain has TRBV7-8 and TRBJ1-5; TRBD1 matches at 9 bases. Germline loops: CDR1 SGHVS, CDR2 FQNEAQ. The V gene end was trimmed by 4 bases and the J gene end by 0 bases; junction bases not matched to a gene: 7. This CDR3 spans 17 amino acids. CDR3 nucleotides: TGTGCCAGCAGCTCTAGGACAGGGGTCTATAGCAATCAGCCCCAGCATTTT. It encodes CASSSRTGVYSNQPQHF.

V gene TRBV11-3 combines with J gene TRBJ2-2; D not certain. The V gene lost 1 base and the J gene lost 0 bases, with 3 bases spanning the gap. CDR1 and CDR2 (germline): SGHNT, YENEEA. This CDR3 has 14 residues. The CDR3 protein is CASSLVSNTGELFF. The CDR3 coding sequence is TGTGCCAGCAGCTTAGTTTCGAACACCGGGGAGCTGTTTTTT.

This clone appeared once. This chain uses TRBV6-2 or TRBV6-3 with TRBJ1-2, with D perhaps TRBD1 (5 bases). Germline V gene lookup returns CDR1 MNHEY and CDR2 SVGEGT. The CDR3 is 15 residues long. V was shortened by 6 bases and J by 1 base, with 15 bases between the two germline ends. The CDR3 nucleotides read TGTGCCAGCAGCTCTTATCTGGGGGATAACTATGGCTACACCTTC. Amino acids: CASSSYLGDNYGYTF.

The chain has TRBV5-1 and TRBJ2-7, with D perhaps given as TRBD1 or TRBD2 (6 bases each). Per the germline V gene, CDR1 is SGHRS and CDR2 is YFSETQ. CDR3 size: 13 residues. Deletions cut 4 bases from V and 4 bases from J, with 12 bases between. The CDR3 DNA follows: TGCGCCAGCAGCAGGGGGGACGGTTACGAGCAGTACTTC. Translation: CASSRGDGYEQYF.

The CDR3 loop is CAWSVRGSGNTIYF. In DNA, the CDR3 is TGTGCCTGGAGTGTAAGGGGATCTGGAAACACCATATATTTT. V usage is TRBV30 and J usage is TRBJ1-3; D is possibly TRBD1 (5 bases). The germline V gene encodes CDR1 GTSNPN and CDR2 SVGIG (reference sequence). Deletions cut 0 bases from V and 1 base from J, with 7 bases between. The CDR3 has 14 residues.

The chain combines TRBV5-1 with TRBJ1-2; 12 nucleotides match TRBD1. Germline values: CDR1 SGHRS, CDR2 YFSETQ. The CDR3 consists of 17 residues. V lost 0 bases, J lost 4 bases, and 7 bases stayed unmatched. The CDR3 DNA reads TGCGCCAGCAGCTTGGCACCCGGGACAGGGGGCGGCTATGGCTACACCTTC. Amino acids: CASSLAPGTGGGYGYTF.

The chain carries TRBV11-2 and TRBJ2-3; D ambiguous. Trimming removed 4 bases at V and 6 bases at J, with 8 bases between. Germline-derived CDR1 and CDR2 are SGHAT and FQNNGV. This CDR3 has 12 amino acids. The CDR3 nucleotides read TGTGCCAGCAGCTCCGCCCCCGATACGCAGTATTTT. Translating gives CASSSAPDTQYF.

The V call is TRBV7-3, the J call TRBJ2-5; D remains ambiguous. Per germline, CDR1 SGHTA and CDR2 FQGTGA. The CDR3 spans 20 residues. Trimming pared 1 base from V and 2 bases from J, leaving 26 bases between. The CDR3: CASSLSVWSERKKIQETQYF. Written as DNA, the CDR3 is TGTGCCAGCAGCTTAAGTGTATGGTCAGAAAGAAAAAAGATACAAGAGACCCAGTACTTC.

This chain connects TRBV7-8 to TRBJ1-5, with TRBD1 matching over 9 bases. V lost 0 bases and J lost 3; bases outside the gene matches: 6. CDR3 length: 17 residues. CDR1 SGHVS and CDR2 FQNEAQ come from the germline V gene. The CDR3 is CASSLAPGQGSNQPQHF. Written as DNA, the CDR3 is TGTGCCAGCAGCTTAGCGCCGGGACAGGGATCCAATCAGCCCCAGCATTTT. The full variable domain, with the rest looked up from reference TRBV7-8 and TRBJ1-5, is GAGVSQSPRYKVAKRGQDVALRCDPISGHVSLFWYQQALGQGPEFLTYFQNEAQLDKSGLPSDRFFAERPEGSVSTLKIQRTQQEDSAVYLCASSLAPGQGSNQPQHFGDGTRLSIL.